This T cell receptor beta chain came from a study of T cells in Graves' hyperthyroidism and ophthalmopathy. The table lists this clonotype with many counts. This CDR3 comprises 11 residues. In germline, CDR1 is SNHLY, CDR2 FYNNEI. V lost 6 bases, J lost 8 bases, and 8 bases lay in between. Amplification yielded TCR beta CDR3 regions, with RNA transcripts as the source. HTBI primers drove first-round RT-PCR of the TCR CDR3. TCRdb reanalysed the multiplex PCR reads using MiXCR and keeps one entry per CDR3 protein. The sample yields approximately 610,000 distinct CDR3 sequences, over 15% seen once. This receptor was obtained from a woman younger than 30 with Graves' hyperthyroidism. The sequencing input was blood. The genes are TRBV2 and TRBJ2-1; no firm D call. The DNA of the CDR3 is TGTGCCAGCAGGGCGTACCATGAGCAGTTCTTC. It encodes CASRAYHEQFF. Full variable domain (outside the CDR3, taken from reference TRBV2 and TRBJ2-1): EPEVTQTPSHQVTQMGQEVILRCVPISNHLYFYWYRQILGQKVEFLVSFYNNEISEKSEIFDDQFSVERPDGSNFTLKIRSTKLEDSAMYFCASRAYHEQFFGPGTRLTVL.